These 20 T cell receptor beta chains share one sample of origin, sequenced in a study of control samples from healthy donors and cancer patients. Profiled with immunoSEQ multiplex PCR; TCRdb holds only in-frame clones, not every one. The sample yields 150,000 or so clones, just under 95% seen once. The material sequenced was PBMCs. The receptor set was obtained from a man in his 60s with colorectal cancer.

The chain recombines TRBV18 with TRBJ2-1, with 15 positions matching TRBD2. The CDR3 covers 16 residues. V shed 3 bases and J 10 bases; nucleotides not matched to a gene: 7. The germline CDR1 and CDR2 sequences are KGHSH and LQKENI. The CDR3 coding sequence is TGTGCCAGCTCACCCCGGACTAGCGGGGGGGCTAGAGAGCAGTTCTTC. It is translated as CASSPRTSGGAREQFF.

This chain uses TRBV12-5 with TRBJ1-1; 7 bases align to TRBD1. The trim removed 6 bases at V and 2 bases at J, leaving 6 bases unmatched. Germline CDR1 and CDR2: LGHNT and FRNRAP. This CDR3 is built from 14 residues. The CDR3 is CASGSGGANTEAFF. The CDR3 bases are TGTGCTAGTGGATCAGGGGGGGCTAACACTGAAGCTTTCTTT.

The chain employs TRBV30 and TRBJ1-1; D ambiguous. V was shortened by 2 bases and J by 3 bases, with 10 bases between the two germline ends. Germline CDR1 is GTSNPN and CDR2 is SVGIG (reference sequence). This CDR3 is built from 13 residues. This chain's CDR3 is CAWSPPLDTEAFF. DNA of the CDR3: TGTGCCTGGAGTCCCCCGTTGGACACTGAAGCTTTCTTT.

This clone was seen just once. This chain links TRBV11-2 with TRBJ2-2; 7 bases map to TRBD1. The CDR3 covers 14 residues. Per the germline V gene, CDR1 is SGHAT and CDR2 is FQNNGV. Trimming took 4 bases from V and 1 from J; bases not matched to a gene: 0. In DNA form, the CDR3 reads TGTGCCAGCAGCTGGGACAGGAACACCGGGGAGCTGTTTTTT. Residues: CASSWDRNTGELFF. Supplemented by reference TRBV11-2 and TRBJ2-2, the full variable domain reads EAGVAQSPRYKIIEKRQSVAFWCNPISGHATLYWYQQILGQGPKLLIQFQNNGVVDDSQLPKDRFSAERLKGVDSTLKIQPAKLEDSAVYLCASSWDRNTGELFFGEGSRLTVL.

This chain joins TRBV30 and TRBJ1-1; a weak D match, TRBD1 (5 bases). The CDR3 is 14 residues long. Trimming removed 4 bases at V and 3 bases at J, with 15 bases between. CDR1 and CDR2 from the germline V gene are GTSNPN and SVGIG (reference sequence). In DNA, the CDR3 is TGTGCCTGGAACTTACGTGGGGCGGACACTGAAGCTTTCTTT. This gives the protein CAWNLRGADTEAFF.

The chain recombines TRBV6-5 with TRBJ2-7; tentatively, D is TRBD1 (6 bases). Germline values: CDR1 MNHEY, CDR2 SVGAGI. CDR3 length: 15 residues. The V and J ends lost 2 bases and 2 bases respectively, with 13 bases between them. CDR3 nucleotide sequence: TGTGCCAGCAGTTACAGCGACGACAGGACCTACGAGCAGTACTTC. As protein: CASSYSDDRTYEQYF.

The chain uses TRBV19 and TRBJ2-3, with a tentative D call TRBD1 (5 bases). Germline CDR1 is LNHDA and CDR2 is SQIVND (reference sequence). V lost 4 bases and J 3 bases, leaving 11 bases between the germline ends. The CDR3 spans 14 residues. This CDR3 reads CASSTGFGTDTQYF. Here the CDR3 DNA reads TGTGCCAGTAGTACAGGGTTTGGGACAGATACGCAGTATTTT.

The chain links TRBV11-3 to TRBJ2-7; D possibly corresponds to TRBD1 (6 bases). In germline, CDR1 is SGHNT, CDR2 YENEEA. The CDR3 extends over 11 amino acids. V lost 5 bases, J lost 7 bases, and 9 bases lay in between. In DNA form, the CDR3 reads TGTGCCAGCAGCCTAGGACAGGAGCAGTACTTC. It codes for CASSLGQEQYF. The variable domain in full, with the rest retrieved from reference TRBV11-3 and TRBJ2-7, is EAGVVQSPRYKIIEKKQPVAFWCNPISGHNTLYWYLQNLGQGPELLIRYENEEAVDDSQLPKDRFSAERLKGVDSTLKIQPAELGDSAVYLCASSLGQEQYFGPGTRLTVT.

This clone came up once. Different DNA sequences within this sample yield the same CDR3. CDR3 DNA sequence: TGTGCCAGCAGTGAAGGGGCAGGGGCGAACACTGAAGCTTTCTTT. This translates into CASSEGAGANTEAFF. The chain is built from TRBV6-1 and TRBJ1-1; D might be TRBD1 (6 bases). CDR3 length equals 15 residues. With 1 base removed from V and 1 base from J, the gap between germline ends came to 10 bases. Per the germline V gene, CDR1 is MNHNS and CDR2 is SASEGT.

As to this clone: In the same sample, other DNA sequences code for this CDR3. This sequence joins TRBV18 and TRBJ2-7; no reliable D call. The germline CDR1 and CDR2 sequences are KGHSH and LQKENI. Trimming took off 2 bases at V and 3 bases at J, with 11 bases between the two ends. The CDR3 is 14 residues long. The CDR3 coding sequence is TGTGCCAGCTCACCAGGGCAGTCAAGCTACGAGCAGTACTTC. This encodes CASSPGQSSYEQYF.

The rearrangement joins TRBV7-2 to TRBJ2-1; 8 bases map to TRBD2. CDR1 and CDR2 from the germline V gene are SGHTA and FQGNSA. V lost 5 bases, J lost 0 bases, and 3 bases stayed unmatched. CDR3 length: 15 amino acids. CDR3 sequence: CASSKLADSYNEQFF. CDR3 bases: TGTGCCAGCAGCAAACTAGCGGACTCCTACAATGAGCAGTTCTTC.

The rearrangement joins TRBV5-6 to TRBJ2-1, with D unclear. Per germline, CDR1 SGHDT and CDR2 YYEEEE. CDR3 length: 14 residues. The V end was cut by 1 base, the J end by 4 bases, with 9 bases between. The CDR3 region has the DNA TGTGCCAGCAGCTTGTGGACCGCTTACAATGAGCAGTTCTTC. Protein sequence: CASSLWTAYNEQFF.

The chain employs TRBV7-2 and TRBJ2-1, with D unresolved. Per the germline V gene, CDR1 is SGHTA and CDR2 is FQGNSA. The CDR3 extends over 14 amino acids. V lost 4 bases and J lost 4, with 11 bases in between. DNA of the CDR3: TGTGCCAGCAGCTACGAGCTAGGATACAATGAGCAGTTCTTC. This codes for CASSYELGYNEQFF.

The chain joins TRBV19 to TRBJ1-5; TRBD1 might be the D (5 bases). Germline CDR1 and CDR2: LNHDA and SQIVND (reference sequence). Trimming removed 11 bases at V and 5 bases at J, with 13 bases between. This CDR3 contains 12 residues. The CDR3, as DNA: TGTGCCGCCGGGGGGATCGATCAGCCCCAGCATTTT. Protein: CAAGGIDQPQHF.

The chain combines TRBV13 with TRBJ2-5, with TRBD2 matching over 8 bases. The CDR3 length is 16 residues. The V gene end was trimmed by 5 bases and the J gene end by 5 bases; junction bases not matched to a gene: 13. The germline V gene has CDR1 PRHDT and CDR2 FYEKMQ (reference sequence). CDR3 sequence reads: CASSPGTGSGAETQYF. The CDR3 DNA reads TGTGCCAGCAGCCCGGGGACTGGTAGCGGGGCGGAGACCCAGTACTTC.

The chain has TRBV5-1 and TRBJ2-1; D is possibly TRBD1 (6 bases). Trimming cost V 5 bases and J 1 base, with 10 bases left between them. The CDR3 has 14 amino acids. Germline-derived CDR1 and CDR2 are SGHRS and YFSETQ. This chain's CDR3 is CASRSQGSYNEQFF. The CDR3 DNA reads as TGCGCCAGCAGATCGCAGGGGTCCTACAATGAGCAGTTCTTC. The full variable domain, with the rest looked up from reference TRBV5-1 and TRBJ2-1, is KAGVTQTPRYLIKTRGQQVTLSCSPISGHRSVSWYQQTPGQGLQFLFEYFSETQRNKGNFPGRFSGRQFSNSRSEMNVSTLELGDSALYLCASRSQGSYNEQFFGPGTRLTVL.

V and J are TRBV2 and TRBJ2-1; 11 nucleotides line up with TRBD2. The CDR3 contains 14 residues. Germline assignment: CDR1 SNHLY and CDR2 FYNNEI. V gave up 4 bases and J gave up 8 bases; unmatched junction bases: 4. The CDR3 DNA reads TGTGCCAGCAGTGTCGGACTAGCGGGCTATGAGCAGTTCTTC. Its protein is CASSVGLAGYEQFF.

This clone was found once. The chain is built from TRBV28 and TRBJ1-2; 8 bases align to TRBD1. The CDR3 runs 15 residues. J lost 6 bases, V lost 6 bases, and 12 bases had no gene match. In germline, CDR1 is MDHEN, CDR2 SYDVKM. The CDR3 DNA reads TGTGCCAGCAGCCTTACCCGGGACAGGCATAATGGCTACACCTTC. This codes for CASSLTRDRHNGYTF.

This clone showed up just once. The J gene is TRBJ2-5, the V gene TRBV6-5, with 8 positions matching TRBD1. Per germline, CDR1 MNHEY and CDR2 SVGAGI. The V gene end was trimmed by 6 bases and the J gene end by 5 bases; junction bases not matched to a gene: 8. The length of the CDR3 is 14 residues. DNA of the CDR3: TGTGCCAGCAGACCGACAGGGGCCCGGGAGACCCAGTACTTC. Amino acids: CASRPTGARETQYF.

This clone was recorded a few times. The chain employs TRBV3-1 (or the pseudogene TRBV3-2) and TRBJ2-7; TRBD1 is a possible D gene (5 bases). V lost 4 bases and J lost 2, with 12 bases in between. CDR3 size: 14 residues. CDR1 and CDR2 (germline): LGHDT, YNNKEL (reference sequence). The CDR3 DNA reads as TGTGCCAGCAGCCCCCCAGGGCGGACCTACGAGCAGTACTTC. Amino acid sequence: CASSPPGRTYEQYF.